The rows below give T cell receptor beta chains drawn from one sample of a study of shared clonotypes between healthy human individuals. The repertoire was sequenced with immunoSEQ multiplex PCR; TCRdb's copy has only in-frame clones and lacks some. The repertoire has 1,500,000 or so clones, about 98.5% of them found once; the top ten carry approximately 0.38%. Source material: naive CD4+ T cells sorted from blood. The receptors stem from a man aged 30 to 45 in good health. The CDR3 runs from the conserved cysteine through the conserved F or W. Fields, in order: V gene, J gene, D gene, CDR3 protein. A D gene is named only where the DNA matches it firmly.

v_gene: TRBV28
j_gene: TRBJ2-7
d_gene: NA
CDR3aa: CASSFRKNYEQYF

v_gene: TRBV4-1
j_gene: TRBJ1-5
d_gene: NA
CDR3aa: CASSPAGTITNQPQHF

v_gene: TRBV5-1
j_gene: TRBJ2-1
d_gene: NA
CDR3aa: CASSDTPNNEQFF

v_gene: TRBV29-1
j_gene: TRBJ2-7
d_gene: NA
CDR3aa: CSVRVRELGEQYF

v_gene: TRBV18
j_gene: TRBJ1-5
d_gene: TRBD1
CDR3aa: CASSPIQGAPNQPQHF

v_gene: TRBV27
j_gene: TRBJ1-2
d_gene: NA
CDR3aa: CASSLSFSRSYGYTF

v_gene: TRBV5-1
j_gene: TRBJ1-2
d_gene: TRBD1
CDR3aa: CASSLETGTYGYTF

v_gene: TRBV18
j_gene: TRBJ2-3
d_gene: NA
CDR3aa: CASSPLGTQDTQYF

v_gene: TRBV5-6
j_gene: TRBJ2-7
d_gene: TRBD2
CDR3aa: CASSLGLLSYEQYF

v_gene: TRBV7-9
j_gene: TRBJ2-1
d_gene: NA
CDR3aa: CASSPDNEQFF

v_gene: TRBV5-1
j_gene: TRBJ1-4
d_gene: NA
CDR3aa: CASSSSGTNEKLFF

v_gene: TRBV18
j_gene: TRBJ2-7
d_gene: NA
CDR3aa: CASSPYQYYEQYF

v_gene: TRBV18
j_gene: TRBJ2-1
d_gene: NA
CDR3aa: CASSPFGGDEQFF

v_gene: TRBV6-6
j_gene: TRBJ1-5
d_gene: NA
CDR3aa: CASRLDSAENQPQHF

v_gene: TRBV5-1
j_gene: TRBJ2-7
d_gene: TRBD1
CDR3aa: CASSLRGRGNEQYF

v_gene: TRBV18
j_gene: TRBJ2-5
d_gene: NA
CDR3aa: CASSPNSVGETQYF

v_gene: TRBV6-4
j_gene: TRBJ1-2
d_gene: NA
CDR3aa: CASRKSIAGDGYTF

v_gene: TRBV6-5
j_gene: TRBJ1-2
d_gene: NA
CDR3aa: CASSTGVYGYTF

v_gene: TRBV19
j_gene: TRBJ1-3
d_gene: NA
CDR3aa: CASSINGGTSGNTIYF

v_gene: TRBV6-5
j_gene: TRBJ2-1
d_gene: NA
CDR3aa: CASSTFRDGDEQFF

v_gene: TRBV14
j_gene: TRBJ2-3
d_gene: NA
CDR3aa: CASDKGLSADTQYF

v_gene: TRBV28
j_gene: TRBJ2-6
d_gene: TRBD2
CDR3aa: CASSSGGGSGANVLTF

v_gene: TRBV5-1
j_gene: TRBJ2-5
d_gene: TRBD1
CDR3aa: CASSLGNRGEKETQYF

v_gene: TRBV11-2
j_gene: TRBJ2-3
d_gene: NA
CDR3aa: CASSLEVTGTDTQYF

v_gene: TRBV7-9
j_gene: TRBJ2-7
d_gene: TRBD1
CDR3aa: CASSRQGTSYEQYF

v_gene: TRBV6-1
j_gene: TRBJ2-1
d_gene: NA
CDR3aa: CASSESGKNEQFF

v_gene: TRBV5-1
j_gene: TRBJ2-7
d_gene: TRBD2
CDR3aa: CASSLGREEAYEQYF

v_gene: TRBV28
j_gene: TRBJ2-1
d_gene: TRBD2
CDR3aa: CASSLNLAGRIF

v_gene: TRBV10-3
j_gene: TRBJ2-2
d_gene: NA
CDR3aa: CAISEPAGSPKTGHGELFF

v_gene: TRBV18
j_gene: TRBJ2-1
d_gene: TRBD2
CDR3aa: CASSQRETGVGEQFF

v_gene: TRBV19
j_gene: TRBJ2-7
d_gene: TRBD2
CDR3aa: CASKVSGRSLEQYF

v_gene: TRBV28
j_gene: TRBJ2-7
d_gene: NA
CDR3aa: CASRRSRYEQYF

v_gene: TRBV2
j_gene: TRBJ2-2
d_gene: NA
CDR3aa: CASRERAGTGELFF

v_gene: TRBV6-1
j_gene: TRBJ2-7
d_gene: TRBD2
CDR3aa: CASRLAGNEQYF

v_gene: TRBV18
j_gene: TRBJ2-3
d_gene: TRBD2
CDR3aa: CASSPPRRGEDTQYF

v_gene: TRBV7-8
j_gene: TRBJ2-7
d_gene: NA
CDR3aa: CASSLGVGVVSYEQYF

v_gene: TRBV28
j_gene: TRBJ2-1
d_gene: NA
CDR3aa: CASFETANEQFF

v_gene: TRBV5-5
j_gene: TRBJ2-3
d_gene: NA
CDR3aa: CASSFGRQADTQYF

v_gene: TRBV28
j_gene: TRBJ1-1
d_gene: NA
CDR3aa: CASSVQSRDKSEAFF

v_gene: TRBV9
j_gene: TRBJ2-5
d_gene: NA
CDR3aa: CASSANGPPQETQYF

v_gene: TRBV7-6
j_gene: TRBJ2-5
d_gene: NA
CDR3aa: CASSPLDWKKETQYF

v_gene: TRBV28
j_gene: TRBJ1-1
d_gene: TRBD1
CDR3aa: CASSFMDRGRNTEAFF

v_gene: TRBV29-1
j_gene: TRBJ2-7
d_gene: NA
CDR3aa: CSVVQTYEQYF

v_gene: TRBV5-1
j_gene: TRBJ1-1
d_gene: NA
CDR3aa: CASSLGRHHYARVTEAFF

v_gene: TRBV18
j_gene: TRBJ2-6
d_gene: NA
CDR3aa: CASARSGANVLTF

v_gene: TRBV5-1
j_gene: TRBJ2-1
d_gene: TRBD2
CDR3aa: CASSYLAGAYNEQFF

v_gene: TRBV14
j_gene: TRBJ2-5
d_gene: NA
CDR3aa: CASRLQETQYF

v_gene: TRBV5-4
j_gene: TRBJ2-3
d_gene: TRBD2
CDR3aa: CASSPGGSDTQYF

v_gene: TRBV20-1
j_gene: TRBJ2-7
d_gene: NA
CDR3aa: CSARRGDEQYF

v_gene: TRBV1
j_gene: TRBJ1-1
d_gene: NA
CDR3aa: CTSSHMGQKAFF